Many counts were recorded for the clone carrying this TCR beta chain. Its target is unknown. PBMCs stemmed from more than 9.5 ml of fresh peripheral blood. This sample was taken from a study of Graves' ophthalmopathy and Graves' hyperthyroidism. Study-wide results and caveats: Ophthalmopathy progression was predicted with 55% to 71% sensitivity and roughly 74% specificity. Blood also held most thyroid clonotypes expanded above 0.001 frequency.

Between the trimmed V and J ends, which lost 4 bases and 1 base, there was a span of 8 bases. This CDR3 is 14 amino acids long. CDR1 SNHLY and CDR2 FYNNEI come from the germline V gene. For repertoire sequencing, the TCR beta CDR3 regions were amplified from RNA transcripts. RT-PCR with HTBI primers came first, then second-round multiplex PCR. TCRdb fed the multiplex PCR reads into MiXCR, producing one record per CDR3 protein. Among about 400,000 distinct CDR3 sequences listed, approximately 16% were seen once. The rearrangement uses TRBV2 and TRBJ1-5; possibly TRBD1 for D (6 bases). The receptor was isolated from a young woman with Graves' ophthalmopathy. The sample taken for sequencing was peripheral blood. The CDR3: CASSGDRSNQPQHF. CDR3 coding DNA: TGTGCCAGCAGTGGAGACAGGAGCAATCAGCCCCAGCATTTT. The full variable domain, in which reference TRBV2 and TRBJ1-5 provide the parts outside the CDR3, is EPEVTQTPSHQVTQMGQEVILRCVPISNHLYFYWYRQILGQKVEFLVSFYNNEISEKSEIFDDQFSVERPDGSNFTLKIRSTKLEDSAMYFCASSGDRSNQPQHFGDGTRLSIL.